This entry features one T cell receptor (beta chain) sequence. The source of the sample is a study of blood T cell repertoires in COVID-19. Study-wide background: In each case, the material was cDNA or gDNA derived from T cells, B-cell-depleted T cells, or PBMCs.

The CDR3 spans 13 residues. V was clipped by 1 base and J by 3 bases, with 4 bases between them. Per the germline V gene, CDR1 is SGHAT and CDR2 is FQNNGV. Produced via immunoSEQ multiplex PCR; TCRdb's table is partial and in-frame only. Of about 260,000 clones listed, about 90% were seen once; the top ten hold 1.5%. The specimen sequenced was peripheral blood. This TCR came from a woman in her 40s who had recovered from COVID-19. The gene calls are TRBV11-2 and TRBJ1-5; the D is unclear. CDR3 bases: TGTGCCAGCAGCTTAGGGCCCAATCAGCCCCAGCATTTT. Protein: CASSLGPNQPQHF.